This T cell receptor (beta chain) was observed in a study of cytomegalovirus exposure and HLA in healthy donors. Notes on the study in general: With further analysis later on, most CMV-associated TCR beta chains appeared HLA-restricted. Some segments of the V type, notably TRBV6-2 and TRBV6-3, were excluded as indistinguishable.

Healthy donors of bone marrow made up the group. Of note for this clone: Its antigen is as yet unknown.

In the PCR, 60 Vbeta and 13 Jbeta primers were used. Sequencing used immunoSEQ multiplex PCR; TCRdb keeps in-frame clones, though not all of them. The data contain about 180,000 clones, more than 75% of them singletons. The CDR3 sequence is 12 residues long. V was cut by 10 bases and J by 6 bases, with 14 bases left in between. CDR1 is SGHAT and CDR2 is FQNNGV in the germline V gene. V is TRBV11-2 and J is TRBJ2-3; possible D gene TRBD1, 7 bases. The TCR originated in a man aged 40-49 years in good health and CMV-seronegative. What was sequenced was PBMCs. CDR3 region: CATDRAGDTQYF. The CDR3 DNA reads as TGTGCCACCGACAGGGCGGGGGATACGCAGTATTTT.